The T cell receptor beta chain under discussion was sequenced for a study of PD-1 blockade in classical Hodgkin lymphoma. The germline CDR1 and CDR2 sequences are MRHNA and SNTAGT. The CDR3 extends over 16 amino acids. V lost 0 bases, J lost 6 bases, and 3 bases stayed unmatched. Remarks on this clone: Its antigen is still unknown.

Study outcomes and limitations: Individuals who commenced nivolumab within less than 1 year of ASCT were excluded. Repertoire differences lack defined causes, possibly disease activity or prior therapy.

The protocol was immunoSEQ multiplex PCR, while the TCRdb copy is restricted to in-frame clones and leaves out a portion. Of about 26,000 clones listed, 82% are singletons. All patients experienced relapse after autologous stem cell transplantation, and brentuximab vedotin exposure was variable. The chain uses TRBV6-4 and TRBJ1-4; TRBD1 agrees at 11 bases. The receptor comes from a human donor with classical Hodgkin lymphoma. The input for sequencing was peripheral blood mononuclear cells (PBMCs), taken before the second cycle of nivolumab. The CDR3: CASSDSLGQGDEKLFF. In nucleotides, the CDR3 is TGTGCCAGCAGTGACTCACTGGGACAGGGGGATGAAAAACTGTTTTTT.